One sample yielded the 11 T cell receptor beta chains listed below, sequenced in a study of spatial heterogeneity in lung cancer. What these receptors recognize is not known. From the 5' RACE reads, TCRdb called clonotypes with MiXCR, one entry per CDR3 protein. This table holds some 4,000 distinct CDR3 sequences, around 32% found once. Study-level points and caveats: In tumors, expanded intratumoral alpha and beta TCR counts tracked mutation counts.

Documented time point: sample taken at primary tumor resection. Source: lung tumor tissue, taken at surgery. These receptor sequences come from a male donor with early-stage non-small cell lung cancer.

V gene TRBV6-6 combines with J gene TRBJ2-5; D tentatively reads TRBD1 or TRBD2 (5 bases each). The V gene lost 6 bases and the J gene lost 2 bases, with 13 bases spanning the gap. Per germline, CDR1 MNHNY and CDR2 SVGAGI (reference sequence). The CDR3 is 14 amino acids. CDR3 nucleotides: TGTGCCAGCAGCGACACTGGGGGTCAAGAGACCCAGTACTTC. Translated: CASSDTGGQETQYF.

The CDR3, as DNA: TGTGCCAGCAGTCCAGGACAGGGAGGACAAGAGACCCAGTACTTC. It yields the protein CASSPGQGGQETQYF. The chain employs TRBV12-3 or TRBV12-4 and TRBJ2-5; 8 nucleotides align to TRBD1. The CDR3 extends over 15 amino acids. J was trimmed by 2 bases and V by 5 bases; bases with no gene match: 7.

The chain carries TRBV12-3 or TRBV12-4 and TRBJ2-7; TRBD1 agrees at 8 bases. V lost 6 bases to trimming and J lost 5 bases; unmatched junction nucleotides: 9. The CDR3 length is 14 residues. Here the CDR3 DNA reads TGTGCCAGCAGACTAGACAGGGGCTCGGACGAGCAGTACTTC. This sequence encodes CASRLDRGSDEQYF.

This rearrangement joins TRBV29-1 to TRBJ2-1; no firm D call. Germline V lookup: CDR1 SQVTM, CDR2 ANQGSEA. The V end was cut by 2 bases, the J end by 4 bases, with 3 bases between. The CDR3 has 11 residues. The DNA of the CDR3 is TGCAGCGTTGAATTGTACAATGAGCAGTTCTTC. Amino acids: CSVELYNEQFF.

In this sample, this clonotype turned up a few times. V gene TRBV7-9 combines with J gene TRBJ2-1; 7 bases are shared with TRBD2. This CDR3 has 14 amino acids. Germline V gives CDR1 SEHNR, CDR2 FQNEAQ (reference sequence). With V trimmed by 4 bases and J by 3 bases, 3 bases remained unmatched. The CDR3 DNA reads TGTGCCAGCAGCTCGGCTAGCGGCTACAATGAGCAGTTCTTC. Its protein product is CASSSASGYNEQFF.

The chain is built from TRBV10-3 and TRBJ2-7; 10 bases match TRBD2. Germline V CDR1 and CDR2: ENHRY, SYGVKD. V trimming: 0 bases; J trimming: 3 bases; junction bases outside the gene matches: 11. There are 18 residues in the CDR3. The CDR3 protein is CAISESTSGKYSGYEQYF. The CDR3 DNA reads TGTGCCATCAGTGAGTCAACTAGCGGGAAATATTCGGGCTACGAGCAGTACTTC.

By its share, this clonotype is medium-sized (0.01 to 0.1%). The DNA for the CDR3 is TGTGCCAGCAGCCCGGACTTGGGTACGCAGTATTTT. Protein: CASSPDLGTQYF. J is TRBJ2-3 and V is TRBV12-3 or TRBV12-4; a possible D gene is TRBD2 (5 bases). This CDR3 spans 12 amino acids. V was clipped by 6 bases and J by 8 bases, with 12 bases between them.

In its sample, this clonotype ranks as medium-sized. The gene calls are TRBV5-5 and TRBJ1-1; D is uncertain. V was pared by 4 bases and J by 0 bases, with 10 bases between. This CDR3 has 14 residues. The germline V gene encodes CDR1 SGHKS and CDR2 YYEKEE (reference sequence). The CDR3 nucleotides read TGTGCCAGCAGCCCGACCCTGATGAACACTGAAGCTTTCTTT. Its translation: CASSPTLMNTEAFF.

The rearrangement joins TRBV27 to TRBJ1-5, with D maybe TRBD1 (5 bases). Between the trimmed V and J ends, which lost 5 bases and 0 bases, there was a span of 14 bases. The CDR3 has 16 residues. Germline assignment: CDR1 MNHEY and CDR2 SMNVEV (reference sequence). CDR3 protein: CASSPIDSYSNQPQHF. In DNA, the CDR3 is TGTGCCAGCAGTCCAATTGACAGCTATAGCAATCAGCCCCAGCATTTT.

Only a few counts were recorded for this clonotype. The V call is TRBV7-2, the J call TRBJ2-6, with TRBD1 as a possible D gene (6 bases). The CDR3 consists of 17 residues. Per germline, CDR1 SGHTA and CDR2 FQGNSA. V shed 0 bases and J shed 2 bases, with 11 bases lying between them. Here the CDR3 reads CASSLAGAGAGANVLTF. The DNA of the CDR3 is TGTGCCAGCAGCTTAGCGGGGGCAGGTGCTGGGGCCAACGTCCTGACTTTC.

The rearrangement links TRBV5-5 to TRBJ2-3; the match to TRBD1 covers 7 bases. Germline CDR1 is SGHKS and CDR2 is YYEKEE (reference sequence). Losses at the gene ends were 1 base for V and 0 bases for J; bases not matched to a gene: 2. CDR3 length: 15 residues. The CDR3 protein is CASSLTGVSTDTQYF. The CDR3 coding sequence is TGTGCCAGCAGCTTGACAGGGGTTAGCACAGATACGCAGTATTTT.